The text below deals with one T cell receptor beta chain. This may stem from a read error, because a much larger clone lies one nucleotide away. In building TCR beta libraries, iRepertoire HTBI primers were used together with Arm-PCR of CDR3 regions. From the multiplex PCR reads, TCRdb called clonotypes with MiXCR, one entry per CDR3 protein. The table has some 370,000 distinct CDR3 sequences, about 10% seen once. CDR1 and CDR2 from the germline V gene are SGHTA and FQGNSA. The CDR3 is 14 amino acids. The data are from a study of regulatory T cells in long-lasting Graves disease. Documented time point: newly diagnosed GD, antithyroid drugs for less than 3 months. From PBMCs, RNA was extracted and then used to make the TCR library. These same records also appear under a second study, on T cells in Graves' hyperthyroidism and ophthalmopathy.

Specimen: peripheral blood mononuclear cells (PBMCs), collected at new diagnosis, from a patient treated with antithyroid drugs. The chain carries TRBV7-2 and TRBJ1-1; no clear D. The TCR originated in a woman aged 18-30 years with Graves disease. This CDR3 is CASSTIRSAGGALF. In nucleotides, the CDR3 is TGTGCCAGCAGCACTATCCGTAGTGCCGGAGGAGCTCTCTTT.